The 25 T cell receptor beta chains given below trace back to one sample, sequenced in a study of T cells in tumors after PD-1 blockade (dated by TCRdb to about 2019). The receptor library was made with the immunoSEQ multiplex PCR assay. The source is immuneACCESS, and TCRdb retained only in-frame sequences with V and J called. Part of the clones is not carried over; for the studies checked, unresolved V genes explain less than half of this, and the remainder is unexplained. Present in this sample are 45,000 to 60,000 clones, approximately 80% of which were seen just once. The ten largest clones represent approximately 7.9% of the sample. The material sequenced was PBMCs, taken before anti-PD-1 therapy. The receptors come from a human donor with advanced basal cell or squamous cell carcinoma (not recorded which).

In nucleotides, the CDR3 is TGTGCCAGCAGCTTAGCGCTCGGACTATTCCACGAGCAGTACTTC. It specifies CASSLALGLFHEQYF. This chain links TRBV11-3 with TRBJ2-7, with D perhaps TRBD2 (6 bases). Between the trimmed V and J ends, which lost 1 base and 5 bases, there was a span of 15 bases. This CDR3 contains 15 residues. CDR1 SGHNT and CDR2 YENEEA come from the germline V gene.

CDR3 protein: CASSPRQMNTGELFF. The DNA for the CDR3 is TGTGCCAGCTCACCACGACAGATGAACACCGGGGAGCTGTTTTTT. V gene TRBV18 combines with J gene TRBJ2-2; TRBD1 is a possible D gene (5 bases). Looked up from germline, CDR1 is KGHSH and CDR2 is LQKENI. The CDR3 is made up of 15 amino acids. Between the trimmed V and J ends, which lost 1 base and 1 base, there was a span of 7 bases. Drawing the rest from reference TRBV18 and TRBJ2-2, the complete variable domain is NAGVMQNPRHLVRRRGQEARLRCSPMKGHSHVYWYRQLPEEGLKFMVYLQKENIIDESGMPKERFSAEFPKEGPSILRIQQVVRGDSAAYFCASSPRQMNTGELFFGEGSRLTVL.

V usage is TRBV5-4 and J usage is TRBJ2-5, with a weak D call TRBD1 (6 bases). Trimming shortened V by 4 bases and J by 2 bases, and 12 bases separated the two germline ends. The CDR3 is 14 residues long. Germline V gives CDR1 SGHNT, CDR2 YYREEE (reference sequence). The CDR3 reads CASSRNRAQETQYF. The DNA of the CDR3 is TGTGCCAGCAGCCGAAACAGGGCTCAAGAGACCCAGTACTTC.

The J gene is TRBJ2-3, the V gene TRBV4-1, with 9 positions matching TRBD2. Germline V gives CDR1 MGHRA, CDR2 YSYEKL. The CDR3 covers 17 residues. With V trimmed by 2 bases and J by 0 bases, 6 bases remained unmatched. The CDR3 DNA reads TGCGCCAGCAGCCAACCCAGACTAGCGGCTAGCACAGATACGCAGTATTTT. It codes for CASSQPRLAASTDTQYF.

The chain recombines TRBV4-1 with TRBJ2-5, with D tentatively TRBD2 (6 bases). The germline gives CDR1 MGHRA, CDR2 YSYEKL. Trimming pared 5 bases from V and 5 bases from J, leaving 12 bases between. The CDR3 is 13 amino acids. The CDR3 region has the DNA TGCGCCAGCAGCTTAGCGGTGCTGGAGACCCAGTACTTC. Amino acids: CASSLAVLETQYF.

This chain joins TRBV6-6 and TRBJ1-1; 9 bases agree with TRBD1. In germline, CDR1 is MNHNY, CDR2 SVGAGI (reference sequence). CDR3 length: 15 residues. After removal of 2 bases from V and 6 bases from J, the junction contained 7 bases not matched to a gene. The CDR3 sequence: CASSYGDRAVPEAFF. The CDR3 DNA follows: TGTGCCAGCAGTTACGGGGACAGGGCGGTTCCTGAAGCTTTCTTT.

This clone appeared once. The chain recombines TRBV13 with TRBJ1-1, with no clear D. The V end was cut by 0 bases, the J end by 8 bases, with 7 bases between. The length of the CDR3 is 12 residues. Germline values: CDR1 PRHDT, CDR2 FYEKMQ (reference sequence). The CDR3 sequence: CASSLGSTEAFF. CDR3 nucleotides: TGTGCCAGCAGCTTAGGTTCGACGGAAGCTTTCTTT.

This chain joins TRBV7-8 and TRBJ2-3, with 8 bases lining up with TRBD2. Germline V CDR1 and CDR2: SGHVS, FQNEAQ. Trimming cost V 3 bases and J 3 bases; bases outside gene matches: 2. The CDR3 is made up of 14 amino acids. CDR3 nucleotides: TGTGCCAGCAGCTTGGGACTAGAAACAGATACGCAGTATTTT. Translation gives CASSLGLETDTQYF.

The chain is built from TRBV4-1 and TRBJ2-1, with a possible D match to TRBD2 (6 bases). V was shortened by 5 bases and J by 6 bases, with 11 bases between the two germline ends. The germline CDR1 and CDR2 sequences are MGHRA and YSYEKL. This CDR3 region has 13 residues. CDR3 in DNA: TGCGCCAGCAGCTCAGGGCGGGGCAATGAGCAGTTCTTC. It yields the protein CASSSGRGNEQFF.

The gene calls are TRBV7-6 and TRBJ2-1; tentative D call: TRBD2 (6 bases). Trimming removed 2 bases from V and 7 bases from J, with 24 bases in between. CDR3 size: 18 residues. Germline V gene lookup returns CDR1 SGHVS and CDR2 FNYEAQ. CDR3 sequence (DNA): TGTGCCAGCAGCTTATTAGCCGGGACTGGGCGTTCAATGAATGAGCAGTTCTTC. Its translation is CASSLLAGTGRSMNEQFF.

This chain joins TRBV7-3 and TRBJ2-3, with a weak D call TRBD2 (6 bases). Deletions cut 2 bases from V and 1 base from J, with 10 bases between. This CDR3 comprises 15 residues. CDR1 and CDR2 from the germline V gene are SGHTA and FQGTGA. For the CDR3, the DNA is TGTGCCAGCAGCTTATACACGGGGGGCACAGATACGCAGTATTTT. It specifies CASSLYTGGTDTQYF.

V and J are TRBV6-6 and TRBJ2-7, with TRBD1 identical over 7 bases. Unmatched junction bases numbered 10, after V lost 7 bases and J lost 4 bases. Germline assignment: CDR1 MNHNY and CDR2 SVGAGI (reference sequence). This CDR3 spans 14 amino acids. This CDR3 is CASNTEGAKYEQYF. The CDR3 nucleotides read TGTGCCAGCAACACCGAGGGGGCGAAATACGAGCAGTACTTC.

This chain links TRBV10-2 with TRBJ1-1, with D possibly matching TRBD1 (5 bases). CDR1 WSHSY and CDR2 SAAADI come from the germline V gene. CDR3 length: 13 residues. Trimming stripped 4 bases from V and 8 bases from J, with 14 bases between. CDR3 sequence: CASSGQGLAEAFF. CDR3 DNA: TGCGCCAGCAGTGGTCAGGGATTGGCCGAAGCTTTCTTT.

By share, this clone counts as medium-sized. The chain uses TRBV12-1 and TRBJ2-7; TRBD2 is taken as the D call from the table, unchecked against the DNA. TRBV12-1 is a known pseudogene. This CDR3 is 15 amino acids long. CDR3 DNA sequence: TGTGCCAGCAGCACCCGGGATGATCCGCCCTACGAGCAGTACTTC. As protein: CASSTRDDPPYEQYF.

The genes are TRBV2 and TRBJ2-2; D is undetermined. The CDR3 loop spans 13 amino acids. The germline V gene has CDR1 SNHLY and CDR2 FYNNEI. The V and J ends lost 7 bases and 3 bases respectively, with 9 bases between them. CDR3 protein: CASKGSYTGELFF. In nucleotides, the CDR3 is TGTGCCAGCAAAGGGTCTTACACCGGGGAGCTGTTTTTT.

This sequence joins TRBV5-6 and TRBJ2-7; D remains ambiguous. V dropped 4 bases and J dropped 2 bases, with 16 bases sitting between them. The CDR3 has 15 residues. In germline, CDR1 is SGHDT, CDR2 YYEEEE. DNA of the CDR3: TGTGCCAGCAGCCCTGGTGGAGACACTCCCTACGAGCAGTACTTC. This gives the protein CASSPGGDTPYEQYF.

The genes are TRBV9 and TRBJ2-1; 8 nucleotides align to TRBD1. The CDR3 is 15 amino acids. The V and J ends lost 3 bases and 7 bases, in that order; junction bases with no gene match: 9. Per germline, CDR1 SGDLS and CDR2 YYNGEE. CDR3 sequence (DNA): TGTGCCAGCAGCGCCGGGCCGACAGGGGTAAATGAGCAGTTCTTC. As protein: CASSAGPTGVNEQFF.

DNA for the CDR3: TGTGCCACCAGTGATTTACACGGGAGGGAATACAATGAGCAGTTCTTC. Translated: CATSDLHGREYNEQFF. The chain recombines TRBV24-1 with TRBJ2-1; 8 nucleotides match TRBD2. The CDR3 has 16 amino acids. The V gene end was trimmed by 1 base and the J gene end by 4 bases; junction bases not matched to a gene: 5. Germline loops: CDR1 KGHDR, CDR2 SFDVKD.

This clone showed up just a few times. CDR3 sequence: CASRGSGSHTQYF. In DNA form, the CDR3 reads TGTGCCAGCAGGGGCTCCGGGTCACATACGCAGTATTTT. This chain links TRBV12-3 or TRBV12-4 with TRBJ2-3; D is ambiguous. Trimming took off 6 bases at V and 7 bases at J, with 14 bases between the two ends. The CDR3 loop spans 13 amino acids.

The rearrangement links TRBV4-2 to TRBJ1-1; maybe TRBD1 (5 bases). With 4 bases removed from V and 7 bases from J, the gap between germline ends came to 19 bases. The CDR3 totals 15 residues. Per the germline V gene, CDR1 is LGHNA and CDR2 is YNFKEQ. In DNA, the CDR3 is TGTGCCAGCAGCCCCAGGGCTACGGGCGTCGGTGAAGCTTTCTTT. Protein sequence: CASSPRATGVGEAFF.

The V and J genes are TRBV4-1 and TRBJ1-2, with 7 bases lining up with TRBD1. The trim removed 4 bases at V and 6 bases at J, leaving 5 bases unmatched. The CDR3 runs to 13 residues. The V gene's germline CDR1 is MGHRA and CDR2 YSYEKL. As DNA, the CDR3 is TGCGCCAGCAGCCGCCGACAGGGAGATGGCTACACCTTC. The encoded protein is CASSRRQGDGYTF.

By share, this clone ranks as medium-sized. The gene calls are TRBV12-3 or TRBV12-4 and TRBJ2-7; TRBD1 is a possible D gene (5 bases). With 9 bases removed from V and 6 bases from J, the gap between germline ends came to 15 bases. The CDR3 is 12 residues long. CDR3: CASGAEVTEQYF. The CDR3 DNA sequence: TGTGCCAGTGGGGCGGAAGTCACCGAGCAGTACTTC.

CDR3 sequence: CASSVGGVAYGYTF. The CDR3 region has the DNA TGCGCCAGCAGTGTAGGGGGAGTTGCCTATGGCTACACCTTC. The rearrangement uses TRBV10-2 and TRBJ1-2; the D gene is possibly TRBD1 (6 bases). Germline-derived CDR1 and CDR2 are WSHSY and SAAADI. This CDR3 comprises 14 residues. The V end was cut by 4 bases, the J end by 4 bases, with 13 bases between.

The CDR3 loop is CASSEAPTAYEQYF. DNA of the CDR3: TGCGCCAGCAGTGAGGCCCCGACTGCGTACGAGCAGTACTTC. The V gene is TRBV10-2, the J gene TRBJ2-7; D uncertain. Germline lookup yields CDR1 WSHSY and CDR2 SAAADI. Trimming stripped 2 bases from V and 4 bases from J, with 12 bases between. The CDR3 consists of 14 residues.

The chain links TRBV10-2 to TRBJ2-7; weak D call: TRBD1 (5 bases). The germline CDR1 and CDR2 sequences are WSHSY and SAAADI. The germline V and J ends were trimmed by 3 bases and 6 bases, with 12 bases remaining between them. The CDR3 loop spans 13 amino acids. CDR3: CASSDSKGVEQYF. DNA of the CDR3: TGCGCCAGCAGTGATTCAAAAGGGGTCGAGCAGTACTTC.